This T cell receptor (beta chain) was retrieved from a study of tumor-infiltrating lymphocytes in primary liver carcinoma (dated by TCRdb to between 2016 and 2019). Background for the entire study: Of the five patients (three men and two women, aged 30 to 69 years), four had hepatocellular carcinoma and one had combined HCC and intrahepatic cholangiocarcinoma. The study combined TCRbeta repertoire sequencing, expression microarrays and whole-exome sequencing across five regions of each liver tumor, with adjacent normal tissue and blood. The five patients had tumors staged T1-T3 N0M0, with maximum diameters ranging from roughly 4.2 to 10 cm. Roughly 3.5 to 8 million productive TCRbeta reads were obtained per sample, and no significant difference in read depth was found between tissue types. TCRbeta repertoire sequencing covered 35 specimens from 5 patients: 25 tumor regions, 5 adjacent noncancerous liver tissues and 5 peripheral blood samples. Technical replicate repertoires showed high reproducibility, with mean shared-clone rates about 0.86 and correlation coefficients above 0.95. General findings and caveats noted by the study authors: Since the samples were bulk and unsorted, there was no way to compare CD4+ and CD8+ T cell repertoires. A significantly larger repertoire fraction was made up by the top 250 clones in tumors than in blood (p = 0.039). Repertoire overlap was higher between tumor regions (mean about 36%) than tumor-adjacent (approximately 17%) or tumor-blood (approximately 15%) pairs, consistent with antigen-driven expansion. Because sequencing covered only the TCR beta chain and unpaired alpha chains were not captured, true repertoire diversity is likely underestimated. The study included only five patients, and the authors note findings should be validated in a larger study.

The CDR1 and CDR2 encoded by the germline V gene are KGHDR and SFDVKD. From its cysteine to its phenylalanine, the CDR3 spans 14 amino acids. The sequence is cut down to CDR3 DNA, 42 bases in frame from base 1. V is pared back by 3 bases and J by 4 bases, with 9 bases lying between the germline termini. Without any cell sorting, total RNA and DNA were extracted together from about 20-30 mg of bulk tissue using the AllPrep DNA/RNA mini kit. Surgical resection was performed in China between 2015 and early 2016 on about 5 patients with histopathologically diagnosed primary liver carcinoma. Chronic HBV infection was present in the patients, and the patients were treatment-naive at sampling. Fresh tumor and adjacent tissue pieces were bisected, with one half stored in RNAlater at -80 degrees C and the other half sent for histology. Starting from roughly 540 ng total RNA, TCRbeta-specific cDNA was produced by reverse transcription with a constant-region primer and ProtoScript II reverse transcriptase. Three nested multiplex PCR rounds, following a slightly modified ARM-PCR procedure, were used to build the TCRbeta libraries. Each of the first two PCR rounds ran for around 11 cycles and used multiplex TRBV1-TRBV30 forward primers together with a Cbeta reverse primer. Sample barcodes and Illumina adapters were attached in a final 25-cycle PCR using Deep VentR polymerase. Amplicons of 200-500 bp were gel-purified with a QIAquick gel extraction kit before sequencing. TCRbeta amplicons were sequenced on an Illumina HiSeq 2500 with 250-bp paired-end reads. For the original study's pipeline: To recover full CDR3 sequences, reads were quality-trimmed using Trimmomatic v0.33 and paired reads were then merged using FLASH v1.2.11. V, D and J germline segments were assigned to the rearranged TCRbeta sequences using MiGEC v1.2.1b. Clonotype statistics and Shannon-Wiener diversity indices were computed with VDJtools v1.0.0. Except for diversity analysis, only the 250 most abundant clonotypes of each sample were used in subsequent analyses to reduce sampling bias. Using fastp trimming at Q25 and MiXCR clonotype assembly, TCRdb reanalyzed the public sequencing data and kept in-frame beta chains. Every entry covers one CDR3 protein and lists the most common genes and DNA from its rows. It is TCRdb's table, rather than the study itself, that gives the V and J calls and clone size. This sample has 80,000 to 100,000 distinct CDR3 sequences in its table, and less than 75% of those were observed once. The ten largest make up 25% to 35% of the sample.

Note on this clonotype: Its antigen specificity is not known. No much larger clone is present one base from it, and per-base qualities are unavailable.

Sample: tumor-adjacent normal liver tissue. In this chain, TRBV24-1 is recombined with TRBJ2-1, with an unclear D gene assignment. This TCR was sampled from a man aged 40-55 years with primary liver carcinoma and hepatitis B virus infection. This receptor carries the CDR3 CATSDTGSYNEQFF. The DNA is as follows: TGTGCCACCAGTGATACCGGTTCTTACAATGAGCAGTTCTTC.